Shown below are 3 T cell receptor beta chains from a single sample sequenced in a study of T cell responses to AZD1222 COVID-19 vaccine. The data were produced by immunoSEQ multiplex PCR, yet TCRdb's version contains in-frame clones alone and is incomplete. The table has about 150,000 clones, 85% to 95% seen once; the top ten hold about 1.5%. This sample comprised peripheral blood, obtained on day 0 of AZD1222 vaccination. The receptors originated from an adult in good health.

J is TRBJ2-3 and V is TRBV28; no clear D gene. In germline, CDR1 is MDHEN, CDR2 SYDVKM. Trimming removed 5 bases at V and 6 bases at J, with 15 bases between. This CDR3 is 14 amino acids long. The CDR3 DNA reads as TGTGCCAGCAGTCACCCGGTCGTGCTCGATACGCAGTATTTT. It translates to CASSHPVVLDTQYF.

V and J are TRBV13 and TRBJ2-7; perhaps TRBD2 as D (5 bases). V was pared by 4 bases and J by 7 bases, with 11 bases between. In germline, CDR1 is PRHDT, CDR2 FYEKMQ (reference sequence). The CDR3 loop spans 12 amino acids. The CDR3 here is CASSSPPGEQYF. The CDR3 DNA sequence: TGTGCCAGCAGCTCCCCGCCGGGGGAGCAGTACTTC.

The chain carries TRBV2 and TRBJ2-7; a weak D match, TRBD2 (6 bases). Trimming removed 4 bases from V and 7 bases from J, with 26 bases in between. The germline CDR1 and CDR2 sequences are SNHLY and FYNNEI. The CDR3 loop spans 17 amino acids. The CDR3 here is CASSGVPKPGLLIEQYF. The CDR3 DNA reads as TGTGCCAGCAGTGGCGTCCCCAAACCGGGACTCCTCATAGAGCAGTACTTC.